The 7 T cell receptor beta chains in this list originate from one sample, sequenced in a study of T cell responses to AZD1222 COVID-19 vaccine. Clones were read by immunoSEQ multiplex PCR, and TCRdb kept only the in-frame ones, dropping some. The sample consists of about 150,000 clones, about 92% of them appearing once. Sequences were derived from peripheral blood, sampled on day 0 of AZD1222 vaccination. These receptors were collected from an adult in good health.

The rearrangement joins TRBV6-2 or TRBV6-3 to TRBJ1-4; D gene uncertain. Germline CDR1 and CDR2: MNHEY and SVGEGT. V was clipped by 2 bases and J by 7 bases, with 20 bases between them. The CDR3 is made up of 17 amino acids. As DNA, the CDR3 is TGTGCCAGCAGTTACGGTCGGCAGCTCAGTTCTCGTGAAAAACTGTTTTTT. Translated, it gives CASSYGRQLSSREKLFF.

V is TRBV15 and J is TRBJ2-3; no reliable D call. Germline values: CDR1 LNHNV, CDR2 YYDKDF (reference sequence). Trimming stripped 0 bases from V and 4 bases from J, with 11 bases between. The CDR3 runs 15 residues. The CDR3 is CATSRDPGRADTQYF. The CDR3 coding sequence is TGTGCCACCAGCAGAGATCCCGGGCGCGCAGATACGCAGTATTTT.

Turning to this clone: The same CDR3 arises from other DNA sequences in this sample as well. The V gene is TRBV5-5, the J gene TRBJ1-2; 7 bases are a match to TRBD1. The V gene end was trimmed by 4 bases and the J gene end by 5 bases; junction bases not matched to a gene: 5. This CDR3 spans 13 amino acids. Germline values: CDR1 SGHKS, CDR2 YYEKEE (reference sequence). The CDR3 region has the DNA TGTGCCAGCAGCGGGGACAGTTCATATGGCTACACCTTC. Translating it yields CASSGDSSYGYTF.

The chain uses TRBV5-6 and TRBJ2-3; D uncertain. Germline V gene sequence: CDR1 SGHDT, CDR2 YYEEEE. The CDR3 totals 13 residues. The V gene lost 9 bases and the J gene lost 0 bases, with 11 bases spanning the gap. The CDR3 nucleotides are TGTGCCACCACAGCTCAGAGCACAGATACGCAGTATTTT. Protein product: CATTAQSTDTQYF.

This chain connects TRBV4-1 to TRBJ1-1; D gene unclear. Germline values: CDR1 MGHRA, CDR2 YSYEKL. There are 16 residues in the CDR3. Trimming left V 1 base short and J 3 bases short, with 15 bases between. Here the CDR3 reads CASSQVPGWSDTEAFF. The CDR3 DNA sequence: TGCGCCAGCAGCCAAGTTCCTGGTTGGTCGGACACTGAAGCTTTCTTT.

In its sample, this clone was seen once. The chain couples TRBV4-3 to TRBJ2-1; 9 bases are a match to TRBD2. Germline values: CDR1 LGHNA, CDR2 YSLEER. CDR3 length: 17 residues. J lost 4 bases, V lost 1 base, and 8 bases had no gene match. CDR3 protein: CASSQGVRLAGYNEQFF. CDR3 nucleotide sequence: TGCGCCAGCAGCCAAGGTGTCCGGCTAGCGGGGTACAATGAGCAGTTCTTC.

V and J are TRBV7-9 and TRBJ1-3; D gene unclear. The V end lost 8 bases, the J end lost 0 bases, and 8 bases lay between the germline ends. CDR1 is SEHNR and CDR2 is FQNEAQ in the germline V gene (reference sequence). The CDR3 has 13 residues. The CDR3 nucleotides read TGTGCCAGCTTGCAGTCCTCTGGAAACACCATATATTTT. Amino acid sequence: CASLQSSGNTIYF.